The clone carrying this T cell receptor (beta chain) was seen only once. This sample is part of a study of blood T cell repertoires in COVID-19. Overall study: The United States, Italy and Spain provided the acute and convalescent COVID-19 samples. T cells, B-cell-depleted T cells, or PBMCs provided the cDNA or gDNA that served as material.

CDR1 and CDR2 from the germline V gene are SQVTM and ANQGSEA. The V end lost 4 bases, the J end lost 6 bases, and 16 bases lay between the germline ends. The CDR3 loop spans 13 amino acids. Under the authors' procedure: From reference gene primer amplification, estimates of nucleated cell counts were derived. Produced via immunoSEQ multiplex PCR; TCRdb's table is partial and in-frame only. V and J calls and clone size are as listed in that table; D and trimming were resolved from the DNA. The repertoire includes under 200,000 clones, around 83% of them detected once, and roughly 7% sits in the top ten.

The clonotype originates from a man aged 50 to 60 with active or convalescent COVID-19. Source material: peripheral blood. The V call is TRBV29-1, the J call TRBJ2-7; a possible D gene is TRBD2 (5 bases). For the CDR3, the DNA is TGCAGCGTTGGGAGTGGAGGAACCCGCGAGCAGTACTTC. Translation gives CSVGSGGTREQYF.